The clone carrying this T cell receptor (beta chain) appeared a few times. The source of the sample is a study of blood T cell repertoires in COVID-19. About the research overall: The samples span acute and convalescent COVID-19 from the United States, Italy and Spain. The analysed material was cDNA or gDNA that came from T cells, B-cell-depleted T cells, or PBMCs.

Here immunoSEQ multiplex PCR was the method, and the copy in TCRdb shows in-frame clones only, minus some. The table includes tens of thousands of clones, approximately 85% detected once. The CDR3 is made up of 16 amino acids. The V gene's germline CDR1 is LGHNA and CDR2 YSLEER. Trimming took 1 base from V and 0 from J, leaving 10 bases between them. Sequenced: peripheral blood. The chain combines TRBV4-3 with TRBJ2-1, with D uncertain. This TCR was recovered from a human donor in a cohort sampled during active COVID-19. The CDR3 spells CASSQARRLSYNEQFF. The CDR3 DNA reads TGCGCCAGCAGCCAAGCCCGCAGACTCTCCTACAATGAGCAGTTCTTC.